The T cell receptor beta chain described here comes from a study of cytomegalovirus exposure and HLA in healthy donors. This clone was seen a few times. Its target is unknown. Germline CDR1 SGHDT, CDR2 YYEEEE. CDR3 length equals 14 residues. Deletions cut 0 bases from V and 5 bases from J, with 11 bases between. General study findings and limits: Per a prior analysis, the majority of TCR beta V segments were productive roughly 90% or roughly 30% of the time. A later analysis linked a missense variant in DCLRE1C to the trimming of TCR beta V and J genes. Common viral pathogens seemed, in a later analysis, to connect with several of the most significant clusters.

Though nominally healthy at sampling, donors likely had unrecorded immune exposures. The PCR was carried out with 60 Vbeta primers and 13 Jbeta primers. TCRdb's table, derived via immunoSEQ multiplex PCR, lists solely in-frame clones and lacks some. Among roughly 150,000 clones listed, under 85% were seen once. Input material: PBMCs. V usage is TRBV5-6 and J usage is TRBJ1-1, with a weak D call TRBD1 (6 bases). The source is a woman in her late teens or twenties in good health and CMV-seropositive. CDR3 sequence: CASSLAGGLTEAFF. The CDR3 DNA sequence: TGTGCCAGCAGCTTGGCCGGGGGGCTTACTGAAGCTTTCTTT.